The rows below give T cell receptor beta chains drawn from one sample of a study of vaccination and CD4 T cells after COVID-19. TCRdb passed the PCR reads through MiXCR, listing each CDR3 protein once. The sample has approximately 20,000 distinct CDR3 sequences; approximately 30% are singletons. For these receptors, no antigen is known. The sample comprised cultured CD4+ T cells from blood. Receptors were obtained from a human donor with COVID-19. CDR3s include the opening cysteine and the closing phenylalanine or tryptophan. Fields, in order: J gene, clone size, V gene, CDR3 protein. Expanded clones are given a class, and other clones once, few, many or no size at all.

J: TRBJ2-3
size: .
V: TRBV5-4
CDR3: CASSLTSGTDTQYF

J: TRBJ2-5
size: .
V: TRBV11-3
CDR3: CASSRGQGVETQYF

J: TRBJ1-5
size: .
V: TRBV18
CDR3: CASSLDRGVSQPQHF

J: TRBJ2-5
size: few
V: TRBV2
CDR3: CASSEDIAGGAETQYF

J: TRBJ2-5
size: medium-sized
V: TRBV6-1
CDR3: CASSAGTGWETQYF

J: TRBJ2-1
size: few
V: TRBV5-1
CDR3: CASSLGLAALNEQFF

J: TRBJ1-3
size: .
V: TRBV5-1
CDR3: CASSPNSATSGNTIYF

J: TRBJ2-5
size: few
V: TRBV2
CDR3: CASKTGVQETQYF

J: TRBJ2-3
size: .
V: TRBV2
CDR3: CASSEITTQYF

J: TRBJ1-2
size: few
V: TRBV2
CDR3: CASRSTTGSNGYTF

J: TRBJ2-5
size: few
V: TRBV7-7
CDR3: CASSTGLVGAETQYF

J: TRBJ2-5
size: once
V: TRBV19
CDR3: CASSIGGSEETQYF

J: TRBJ2-1
size: once
V: TRBV10-3
CDR3: CAISAKYEQFF

J: TRBJ1-2
size: few
V: TRBV15
CDR3: CATSRDVATDGYTF

J: TRBJ2-5
size: medium-sized
V: TRBV20-1
CDR3: CSARRGLAGNQETQYF

J: TRBJ1-6
size: medium-sized
V: TRBV2
CDR3: CASSPDRGISPLHF

J: TRBJ2-7
size: few
V: TRBV6-1
CDR3: CASSPTGGTNEQYF

J: TRBJ1-4
size: few
V: TRBV11-2
CDR3: CASSLAGKGGNEKLFF

J: TRBJ2-3
size: .
V: TRBV11-3
CDR3: CASSAGQGPLADTQYF

J: TRBJ1-2
size: few
V: TRBV7-9
CDR3: CASGPWEGAGGYTF

J: TRBJ1-5
size: few
V: TRBV6-2/TRBV6-3
CDR3: CASSQSRTAYSNQPQHF

J: TRBJ2-7
size: .
V: TRBV6-2/TRBV6-3
CDR3: CASSRTADYYEQYF

J: TRBJ2-2
size: large
V: TRBV6-1
CDR3: CASSEGVGLGELFF

J: TRBJ2-3
size: .
V: TRBV24-1
CDR3: CATSAHATDTQYF

J: TRBJ2-5
size: few
V: TRBV11-2
CDR3: CASSVREPSRAQYF

J: TRBJ2-7
size: .
V: TRBV11-3
CDR3: CASSLRAGSSYEQYF

J: TRBJ1-1
size: .
V: TRBV20-1
CDR3: CSARDSNTEAFF

J: TRBJ1-4
size: .
V: TRBV7-9
CDR3: CASSRSQGIEEKLFF

J: TRBJ2-6
size: .
V: TRBV19
CDR3: CASSTVEAGANVLTF

J: TRBJ2-7
size: few
V: TRBV7-2
CDR3: CASRSTRQGPEQYF

J: TRBJ1-1
size: .
V: TRBV6-2/TRBV6-3
CDR3: CASSYQDRSNTEAFF

J: TRBJ1-2
size: .
V: TRBV7-2
CDR3: CASSPSAFSYTF

J: TRBJ1-3
size: .
V: TRBV10-2
CDR3: CASSESGIGGHTIYF

J: TRBJ2-1
size: .
V: TRBV15
CDR3: CATKGGGAYNEQFF

J: TRBJ1-3
size: few
V: TRBV6-1
CDR3: CASRSEEISGNTIYF

J: TRBJ2-7
size: .
V: TRBV5-1
CDR3: CASTARPGKGDEQYF

J: TRBJ2-3
size: few
V: TRBV12-3/TRBV12-4
CDR3: CASSLAAGSRDTQYF

J: TRBJ2-3
size: .
V: TRBV7-2
CDR3: CASSLTFRTSGGPDTQYF

J: TRBJ2-5
size: .
V: TRBV10-2
CDR3: CASSGGLAGGEETQYF

J: TRBJ1-1
size: .
V: TRBV12-5
CDR3: CASGLRDRGTEAFF

J: TRBJ2-1
size: .
V: TRBV11-2
CDR3: CASSLQRVAGNEQFF

J: TRBJ2-7
size: .
V: TRBV6-2/TRBV6-3
CDR3: CASSYSGRTGLEQYF

J: TRBJ1-5
size: few
V: TRBV12-3/TRBV12-4
CDR3: CASSADRSGNQPQHF

J: TRBJ1-2
size: .
V: TRBV29-1
CDR3: CSVAVDYGYTF

J: TRBJ1-1
size: .
V: TRBV18
CDR3: CASSDTTGMNTEAFF

J: TRBJ2-7
size: .
V: TRBV6-5
CDR3: CASSYSFVGTYEQYF

J: TRBJ2-7
size: few
V: TRBV5-4
CDR3: CASSGGGRGTYEQYF

J: TRBJ2-7
size: .
V: TRBV20-1
CDR3: CSATKTATYEQYF

J: TRBJ2-1
size: .
V: TRBV7-2
CDR3: CASSLSGAGGLDEQFF

J: TRBJ1-1
size: .
V: TRBV27
CDR3: CASSFLTPRNTEAFF

J: TRBJ2-3
size: few
V: TRBV6-5
CDR3: CASSYGNTITDTQYF